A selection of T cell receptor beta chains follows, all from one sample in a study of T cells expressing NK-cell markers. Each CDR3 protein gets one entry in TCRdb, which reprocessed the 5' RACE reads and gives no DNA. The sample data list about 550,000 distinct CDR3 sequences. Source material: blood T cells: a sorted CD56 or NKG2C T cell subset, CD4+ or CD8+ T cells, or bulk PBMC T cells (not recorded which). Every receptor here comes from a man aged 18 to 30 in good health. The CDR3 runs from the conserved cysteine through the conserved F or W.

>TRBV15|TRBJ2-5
CATSTRTGRQETQYF
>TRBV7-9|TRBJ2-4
CASSSTGARRNIQYF
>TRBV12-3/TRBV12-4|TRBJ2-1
CASSSVLREQFF
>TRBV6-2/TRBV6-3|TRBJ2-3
CASRRLAGALDTQYF
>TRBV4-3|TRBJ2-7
CASSQDFGGAARTYEQYF
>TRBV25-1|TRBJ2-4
CASSDQGDPKGIQYF
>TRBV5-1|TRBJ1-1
CASSFRDRVSRGTEAFF
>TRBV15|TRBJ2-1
CATTPGGGRAYNEQFF
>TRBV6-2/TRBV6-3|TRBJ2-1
CATSSGGARNEQFF
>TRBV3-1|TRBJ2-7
CASSHLQTSGISYEQYF
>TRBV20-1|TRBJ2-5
CSASRVSNKWDQYF
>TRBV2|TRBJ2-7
CASRGRGPNYEQYF
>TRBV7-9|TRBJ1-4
CASSFTGGGEKLFF
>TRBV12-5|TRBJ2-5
CASGAGDQETQYF
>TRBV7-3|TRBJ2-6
CASSLTGGQGLSGANVLTF
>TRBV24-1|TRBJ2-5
CATSDPPPEETQYF
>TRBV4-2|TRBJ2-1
CASSLITGSVPNEQFF
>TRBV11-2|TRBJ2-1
CASRRTPWASGRNNEQFF
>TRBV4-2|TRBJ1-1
CASSQEGYDEAFF
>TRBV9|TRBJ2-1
CASSVSGNDFGEQFF
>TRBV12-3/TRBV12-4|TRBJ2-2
CAGKRQSTGELFF
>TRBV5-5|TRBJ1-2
CASTRGLGQENYGYTF
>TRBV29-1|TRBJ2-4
CSVESSGGTKNIQYF
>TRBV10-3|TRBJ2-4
CAISDKQGIAKNIQYF
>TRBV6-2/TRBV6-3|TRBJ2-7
CASSLGDRGSYEQYF
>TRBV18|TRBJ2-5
CASSPIQQQETQYF
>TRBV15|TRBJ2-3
CATSRDGSGRAPSTDTQYF
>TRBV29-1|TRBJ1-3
CSVEFGLSSGNTIYF
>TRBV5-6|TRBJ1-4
CASSVSGEREKLFF
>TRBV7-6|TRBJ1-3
CASSPGGRNTIYF
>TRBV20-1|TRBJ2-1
CSATGLADLNEQFF
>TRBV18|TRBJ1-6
CASSPPDRGVSPLHF
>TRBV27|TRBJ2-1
CASSLIAVGPGSNEQFF
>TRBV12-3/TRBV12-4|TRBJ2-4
CASSSGLGNIQYF
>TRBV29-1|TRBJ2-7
CRTVRRLREQYF
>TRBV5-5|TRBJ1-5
CASTLSPGQYQPQHF
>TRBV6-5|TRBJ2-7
CASGGTKYEQYF
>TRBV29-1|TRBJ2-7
CSVVGGSYEQYF
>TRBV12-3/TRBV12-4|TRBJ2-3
CASRGGQLTDTQYF
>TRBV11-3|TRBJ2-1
CASSSRTVNEQFF
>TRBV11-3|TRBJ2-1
CASSLGPGLAREQFF